This T cell receptor (beta chain) was captured by sequencing in a study of molecular identifiers for immune sequencing clone quantification. CDR1 and CDR2 (germline): DFQATT, SNEGSKA (reference sequence). The ends were cut back, 3 bases at V and 2 bases at J, with 8 bases in the middle. This CDR3 has 13 residues. At least ten counts were recorded for this clonotype. TCR libraries were built in bulk with a published protocol and specific TCR primers. Via MiXCR, TCRdb re-called the PCR reads, giving one row per CDR3 protein. The profile shows fewer than 100,000 distinct CDR3 sequences, approximately 22% of them singletons.

This rearrangement joins TRBV20-1 to TRBJ2-4; perhaps TRBD2 as D (6 bases). The TCR sequence derives from a human donor in good health. Some libraries in this study had Jurkat cell RNA spiked in. The material sequenced was naive CD8+ T cells from blood, with Jurkat cell RNA spiked in. Specified subset: FACS-sorted CD8+CD4-CCR7+CD45RA+ naive T cells. The chain's CDR3 is CSASLATKNIQYF. CDR3 DNA sequence: TGCAGTGCTAGCCTAGCGACCAAAAACATTCAGTACTTC.